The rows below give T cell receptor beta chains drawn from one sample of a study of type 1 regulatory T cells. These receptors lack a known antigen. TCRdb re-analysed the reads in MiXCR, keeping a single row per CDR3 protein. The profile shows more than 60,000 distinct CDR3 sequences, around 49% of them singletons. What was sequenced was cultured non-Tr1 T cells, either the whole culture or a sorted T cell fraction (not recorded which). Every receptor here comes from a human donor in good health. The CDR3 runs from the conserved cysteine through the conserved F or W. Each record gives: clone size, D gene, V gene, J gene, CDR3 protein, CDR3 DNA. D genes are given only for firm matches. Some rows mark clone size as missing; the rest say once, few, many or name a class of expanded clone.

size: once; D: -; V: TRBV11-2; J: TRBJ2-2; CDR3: CASSLDVSVAGELFF; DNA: TGTGCCAGCAGCTTGGACGTATCGGTGGCCGGGGAGCTGTTTTTT
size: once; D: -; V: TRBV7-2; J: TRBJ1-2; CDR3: CASSLEVLTYGYTF; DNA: TGTGCCAGCAGCTTAGAGGTCCTGACCTATGGCTACACCTTC
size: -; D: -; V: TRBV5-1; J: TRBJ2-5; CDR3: CASSLEAGQETQYF; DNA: TGCGCCAGCAGCTTGGAGGCAGGTCAAGAGACCCAGTACTTC
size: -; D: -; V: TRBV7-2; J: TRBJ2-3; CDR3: CASSPADNTDTQYF; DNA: TGTGCCAGCAGCCCAGCAGACAACACAGATACGCAGTATTTT
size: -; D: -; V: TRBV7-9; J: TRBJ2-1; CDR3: CARGKEGSHEQFF; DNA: TGTGCCAGGGGTAAGGAGGGAAGCCATGAGCAGTTCTTC
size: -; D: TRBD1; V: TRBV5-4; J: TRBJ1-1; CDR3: CASSRDRRTEAFF; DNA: TGTGCCAGCAGCCGGGACAGGCGAACTGAAGCTTTCTTT
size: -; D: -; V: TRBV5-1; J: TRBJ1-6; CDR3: CASSAGDHFSPLHF; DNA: TGCGCCAGCAGCGCGGGGGACCACTTTTCACCCCTCCACTTT
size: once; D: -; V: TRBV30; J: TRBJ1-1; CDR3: CAWQRTTRNTEAFF; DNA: TGTGCCTGGCAGAGGACGACAAGGAACACTGAAGCTTTCTTT
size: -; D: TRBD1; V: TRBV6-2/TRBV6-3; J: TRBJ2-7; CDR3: CASNSPGQVTTYEQYF; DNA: TGTGCCAGCAATTCTCCGGGACAGGTAACAACCTACGAGCAGTACTTC
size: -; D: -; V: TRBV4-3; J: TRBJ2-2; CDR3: CASSPGPSRVDTGELFF; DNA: TGCGCCAGCAGCCCCGGCCCATCCAGGGTGGACACCGGGGAGCTGTTTTTT
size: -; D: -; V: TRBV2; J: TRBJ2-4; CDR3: CASSGTGGDIQYF; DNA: TGTGCCAGCAGTGGGACAGGAGGGGACATTCAGTACTTC
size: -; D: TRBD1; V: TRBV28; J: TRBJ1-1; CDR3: CASSRRQGEAFF; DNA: TGTGCCAGCAGTCGAAGACAGGGCGAAGCTTTCTTT
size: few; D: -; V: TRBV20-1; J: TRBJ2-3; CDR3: CSARPPAGAPFTDTQYF; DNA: TGCAGTGCTAGGCCCCCCGCGGGCGCCCCATTCACAGATACGCAGTATTTT
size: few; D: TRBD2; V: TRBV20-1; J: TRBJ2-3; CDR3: CSAERGGRDTQYF; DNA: TGCAGTGCTGAGCGGGGGGGCCGGGATACGCAGTATTTT
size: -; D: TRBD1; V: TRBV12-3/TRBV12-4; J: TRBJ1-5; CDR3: CASSRRPGTANQPQHF; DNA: TGTGCCAGCAGCCGTCGCCCTGGGACAGCCAATCAGCCCCAGCATTTT
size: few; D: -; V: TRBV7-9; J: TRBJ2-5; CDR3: CASSLFRDSETQYF; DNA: TGTGCCAGCAGCCTTTTCCGGGACTCAGAGACCCAGTACTTC
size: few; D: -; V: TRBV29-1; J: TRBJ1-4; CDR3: CSVDKRGVDEKLFF; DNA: TGCAGCGTTGATAAGAGGGGAGTGGATGAAAAACTGTTTTTT
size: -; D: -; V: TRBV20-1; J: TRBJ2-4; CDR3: CSAPKAIGTKNIQYF; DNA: TGCAGTGCCCCCAAGGCGATCGGGACCAAAAACATTCAGTACTTC
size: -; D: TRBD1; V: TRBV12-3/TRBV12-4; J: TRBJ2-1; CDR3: CASRPDRVVLNEQFF; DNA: TGTGCCAGCAGACCCGACAGGGTGGTTCTCAATGAGCAGTTCTTC
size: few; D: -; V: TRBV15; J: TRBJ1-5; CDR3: CATSRDSRAHQPQHF; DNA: TGTGCCACCAGCAGAGATTCGCGGGCCCATCAGCCCCAGCATTTT
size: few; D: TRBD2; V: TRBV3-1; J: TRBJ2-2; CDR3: CASSQTSGTTGELFF; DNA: TGTGCCAGCAGCCAGACTAGCGGAACCACCGGGGAGCTGTTTTTT
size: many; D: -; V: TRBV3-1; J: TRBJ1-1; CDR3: CASSQVVSSEAFF; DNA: TGTGCCAGCAGCCAAGTTGTCAGCAGTGAAGCTTTCTTT
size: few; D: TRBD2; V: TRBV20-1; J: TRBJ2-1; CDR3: CSASKPTSGGLSSYNEQFF; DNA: TGCAGTGCTAGTAAGCCGACTAGCGGTGGGTTAAGCTCCTACAATGAGCAGTTCTTC
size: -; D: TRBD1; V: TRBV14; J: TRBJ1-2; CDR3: CASSPGQGYNYGYTF; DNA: TGTGCCAGCAGCCCGGGACAGGGGTACAACTATGGCTACACCTTC
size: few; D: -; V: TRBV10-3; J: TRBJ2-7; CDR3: CAISESNTYYEQYF; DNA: TGTGCCATCAGTGAGTCGAACACATACTACGAGCAGTACTTC
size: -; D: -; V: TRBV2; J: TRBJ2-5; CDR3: CASSPRVDQYF; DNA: TGTGCCAGCAGTCCACGGGTGGACCAGTACTTC
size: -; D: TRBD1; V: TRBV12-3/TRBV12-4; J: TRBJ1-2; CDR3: CASSPGQGVVIGYTF; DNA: TGTGCCAGCAGCCCGGGACAGGGGGTTGTCATTGGCTACACCTTC
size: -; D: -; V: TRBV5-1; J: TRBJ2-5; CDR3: CASSPSRGQGETQYF; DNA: TGCGCCAGCAGCCCCAGCCGGGGGCAGGGGGAGACCCAGTACTTC
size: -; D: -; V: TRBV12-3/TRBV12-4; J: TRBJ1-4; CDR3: CASRQQGAKLFF; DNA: TGTGCCAGCAGGCAACAGGGCGCGAAACTGTTTTTT
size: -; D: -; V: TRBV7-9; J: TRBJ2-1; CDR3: CASSSLAGSSYNEQFF; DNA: TGTGCCAGCAGCTCCCTCGCGGGTAGCTCCTACAATGAGCAGTTCTTC
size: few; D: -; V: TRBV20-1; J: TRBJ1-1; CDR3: CSARDRGGTEAFF; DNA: TGCAGTGCTAGAGACAGGGGCGGGACTGAAGCTTTCTTT